The text below deals with one TCR beta chain. This record belongs to a study of blood T cell repertoires in COVID-19. Background on the study: Whether acute or convalescent, the COVID-19 samples came from the United States, Italy and Spain. PBMCs, B-cell-depleted T cells, or T cells provided the cDNA or gDNA that made up the material.

Original processing methods: Estimation of nucleated cell counts was performed using reference gene primer amplification. Here immunoSEQ multiplex PCR was the method, and the copy in TCRdb shows in-frame clones only, minus some. V, J and clone size reflect that table, while D and trimming were determined from the DNA. The sample carries 200,000 to 250,000 clones, 88% recorded once. The germline V gene encodes CDR1 SGHNT and CDR2 YYREEE (reference sequence). There are 13 residues in the CDR3. Trimming removed 4 bases from V and 6 bases from J; junction bases left unmatched: 4. This chain connects TRBV5-4 to TRBJ1-2; 9 bases agree with TRBD1. This TCR derives from a man aged 18 to 30 with active or convalescent COVID-19. The sequenced sample consisted of peripheral blood. The CDR3 region is CASSPGTGNGYTF. The CDR3 DNA reads TGTGCCAGCAGCCCCGGGACAGGGAATGGCTACACCTTC.